This T cell receptor (beta chain) was captured in a study of shared clonotypes between healthy human individuals. The wider study: Donor composition was a couple of women and a few men, aged 18 to 49.

Approximately 300 ng DNA, roughly 28,000 T cell genomes, went into unsorted PBMC replicate PCRs. Sequencing was performed with immunoSEQ multiplex PCR; in TCRdb, only in-frame clones are kept and a portion is missing. The table shows more than 400,000 clones, with around 85% occurring only once. The healthy adult donors were HIV-negative and reported no recent acute infections or vaccinations. The CDR3 spans 14 residues. J was trimmed by 1 base and V by 6 bases; bases with no gene match: 4. In germline, CDR1 is LGHNA, CDR2 YSLEER. The TCR sequence derives from a woman aged 40 to 49 in good health. Some clones in this sample may be carry-over from other donors' samples. Input material: PBMCs. This chain links TRBV4-3 with TRBJ1-1; 8 positions match TRBD1. CDR3 DNA: TGCGCCAGCAGTCCCGGGACAGGGAACACTGAAGCTTTCTTT. Its translation is CASSPGTGNTEAFF.